This T cell receptor beta chain was captured by sequencing in a study of OX40 agonist ivuxolimab in advanced cancers. Germline V gene data show CDR1 as MNHEY and CDR2 as SMNVEV (reference sequence). V gave up 7 bases and J gave up 9 bases, with 16 bases separating them. CDR3 size: 14 residues. Some clones are missing from TCRdb's copy, which holds only in-frame ones; the method was immunoSEQ multiplex PCR. The table lists 30,000 or so clones, roughly 84% of them singletons. A few counts support this clone. Sequenced here: CD4+ or CD8+ T cells sorted from blood, sampled in a trial of the OX40 agonist ivuxolimab. The chain links TRBV27 to TRBJ1-6, with D perhaps TRBD1 (6 bases). This clonotype originated in an adult with an advanced solid tumor such as melanoma, head and neck, liver or kidney cancer. The CDR3 protein is CASMVYRVGSPLHF. As DNA, the CDR3 is TGTGCCAGCATGGTTTACAGGGTCGGTTCACCCCTCCACTTT.